Reported below is one T cell receptor (beta chain). The V end was cut by 3 bases, the J end by 10 bases, with 14 bases between. The CDR3 is made up of 13 amino acids. Germline assignment: CDR1 SGHDT and CDR2 YYEEEE. Relapse after autologous stem cell transplantation occurred in every patient, and brentuximab vedotin exposure varied. The source of the sample is a study of PD-1 blockade in classical Hodgkin lymphoma. Study in general: Nivolumab was given intravenously to patients at 3 mg/kg every 2 weeks.

The protocol was immunoSEQ multiplex PCR, while the TCRdb copy is restricted to in-frame clones and leaves out a portion. The sample lists 75,000 to 100,000 clones, approximately 80% occurring once. The sequence came from a human donor with classical Hodgkin lymphoma. Material: peripheral blood mononuclear cells (PBMCs), obtained before the second cycle of nivolumab. The chain combines TRBV5-6 with TRBJ2-1, with D possibly being TRBD1 (6 bases). CDR3 in DNA: TGTGCCAGCAGCTGGGGCAGGGGTGGGGAGCAGTTCTTC. Residues: CASSWGRGGEQFF.